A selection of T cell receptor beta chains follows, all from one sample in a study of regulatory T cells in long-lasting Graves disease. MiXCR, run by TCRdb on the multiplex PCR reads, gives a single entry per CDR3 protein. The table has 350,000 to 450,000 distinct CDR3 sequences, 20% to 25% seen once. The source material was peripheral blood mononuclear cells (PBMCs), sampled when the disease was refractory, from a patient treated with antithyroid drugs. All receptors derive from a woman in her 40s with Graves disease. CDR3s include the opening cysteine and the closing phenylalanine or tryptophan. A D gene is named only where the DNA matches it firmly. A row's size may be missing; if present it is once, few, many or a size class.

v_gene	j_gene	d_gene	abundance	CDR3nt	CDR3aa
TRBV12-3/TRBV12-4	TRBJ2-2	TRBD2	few	TGTGCCAGCAGTTCGCCGGGACTAGCGGGAGCCGGGGAGCTGTTTTTT	CASSSPGLAGAGELFF
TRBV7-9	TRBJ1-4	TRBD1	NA	TGTGCCAGCAGCCCCCGGGCAGGGGGCTCAACTAATGAAAAACTGTTTTTT	CASSPRAGGSTNEKLFF
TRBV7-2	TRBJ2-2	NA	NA	TGTGCCAGTCCGCGGGGGAACACCGGGGAGCTGTTTTTT	CASPRGNTGELFF
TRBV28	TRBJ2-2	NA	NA	TGTGCCAGCAGTTTAGACGGGGCGGGCTCGATTAGCGGGGAGCTGTTTTTT	CASSLDGAGSISGELFF
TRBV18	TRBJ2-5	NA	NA	TGTGCCAGCTCACAACAAGCGCCTGGGGGGACCCAGTACTTC	CASSQQAPGGTQYF
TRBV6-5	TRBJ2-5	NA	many	TGTGCCAGCAGTTACCCTGGTGGCGAGACCCAGTACTTC	CASSYPGGETQYF
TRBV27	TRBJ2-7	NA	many	TGTGCCAGCAGTTTACAGGGAGGCCACGAGCAGTACTTC	CASSLQGGHEQYF
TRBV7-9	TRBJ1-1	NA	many	TGTGCCAGCAGCTTAGCCGGGACCGTGAACACTGAAGCTTTCTTT	CASSLAGTVNTEAFF
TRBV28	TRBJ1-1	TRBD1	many	TGTGCCAGCAGCTCTTGGGACAGGAACACTGAAGCTTTCTTT	CASSSWDRNTEAFF
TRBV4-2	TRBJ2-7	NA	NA	TGTGCCAGCAGCCAAAAGACCAGCGGCAGTAACGAGCAGTACTTC	CASSQKTSGSNEQYF
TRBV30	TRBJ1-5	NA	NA	TGTGCCTGGAGTGTAGGGAGCAATCAGCCCCAGCATTTT	CAWSVGSNQPQHF
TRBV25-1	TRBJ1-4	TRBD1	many	TGTGCCAGCAGTGACCGACAGGGGCGGACTAATGAAAAACTGTTTTTT	CASSDRQGRTNEKLFF
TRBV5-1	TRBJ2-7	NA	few	TGCGCCAGCGGGAAAGGGGAGATCCCTTCCTACGAGCAGTACTTC	CASGKGEIPSYEQYF
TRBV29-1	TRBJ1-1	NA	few	TGCAGCGTTTCACAGGGAAAGAACACTGAAGCTTTCTTT	CSVSQGKNTEAFF
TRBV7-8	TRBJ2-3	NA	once	TGTGCCAGCAGCTTAGTGCGGGTCCTTACCTCTAGCACAGATACGCAGTATTTT	CASSLVRVLTSSTDTQYF
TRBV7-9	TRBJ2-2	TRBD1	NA	TGTGCCAGCAGCTTCTTGGGACAGGGGGCCGGGGAGCTGTTTTTT	CASSFLGQGAGELFF
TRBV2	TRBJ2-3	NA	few	TGTGCCAGCAGTGGACCCATAATCACAGATACGCAGTATTTT	CASSGPIITDTQYF
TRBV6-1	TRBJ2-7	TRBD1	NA	TGTGCCAGCAGTGTGACAGGGGATGCCTACGAGCAGTACTTC	CASSVTGDAYEQYF
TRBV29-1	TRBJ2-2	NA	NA	TGCAGCGTTACGGGTCTGGTCGGCACCGGGGAGCTGTTTTTT	CSVTGLVGTGELFF
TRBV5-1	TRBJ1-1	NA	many	TGCGCCAGCAGCTCGTCGGGACACTGGAACACTGAAGCTTTCTTT	CASSSSGHWNTEAFF
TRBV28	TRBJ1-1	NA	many	TGTGCCAGCAGATCCCGGGGGACCACTGAAGCTTTCTTT	CASRSRGTTEAFF
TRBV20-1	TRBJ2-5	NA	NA	TGCAGTGCCATCTTTCCAATGTGGGTAGCTAGTGAGACCCAGTACTTC	CSAIFPMWVASETQYF
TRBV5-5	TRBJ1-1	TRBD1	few	TGTGCCAGCAGCTTTTTGGGACAGGGGGATACTGAAGCTTTCTTT	CASSFLGQGDTEAFF
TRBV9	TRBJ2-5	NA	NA	TGTGCCAGCAGCGTACGAGGAGGAGAGACCCAGTACTTC	CASSVRGGETQYF
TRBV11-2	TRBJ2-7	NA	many	TGTGCCAGCAGCTTAGCACCGCAGCTCTCCTACGAGCAGTACTTC	CASSLAPQLSYEQYF
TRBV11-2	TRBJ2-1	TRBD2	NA	TGTGCCAGCAGCTTAGGACTAGCGGGAGCGGGTGAGCAGTTCTTC	CASSLGLAGAGEQFF
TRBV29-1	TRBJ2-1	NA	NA	TGCAGCAGTTGGGGGCGAAACAATGAGCAGTTCTTC	CSSWGRNNEQFF
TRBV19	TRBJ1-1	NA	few	TGTGCCAGTAGTATCATGGAGGCCTCGAACACTGAAGCTTTCTTT	CASSIMEASNTEAFF
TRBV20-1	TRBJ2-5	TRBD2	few	TGCAGTGCTAGACCAGGACTAGCCGGGGAGACCCAGTACTTC	CSARPGLAGETQYF
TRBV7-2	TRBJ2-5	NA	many	TGTGCCAGCAGCTCCCTGGGGGTCCGCGAGACCCAGTACTTC	CASSSLGVRETQYF
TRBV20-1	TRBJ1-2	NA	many	TGCAGTGCCACTCCAGCTAACTATGGCTACACCTTC	CSATPANYGYTF
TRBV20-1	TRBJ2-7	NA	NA	TGCAGTAGCCCAAGGGACGAAGGACAATACGAGCAGTACTTC	CSSPRDEGQYEQYF
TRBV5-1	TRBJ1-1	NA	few	TGCGCCAGCAGCTTGCTCCGGGGGCAAAAAGGAGTCACTGAAGCTTTCTTT	CASSLLRGQKGVTEAFF
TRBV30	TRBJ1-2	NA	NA	TGTATAAGACAGGACCCCTATGGCTACACCTTC	CIRQDPYGYTF
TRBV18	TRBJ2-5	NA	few	TGTGCCAGCTCACCAAGATCGGGGACTGAGACCCAGTACTTC	CASSPRSGTETQYF
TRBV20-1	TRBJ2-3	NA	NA	TGCAGTGCTAGAGTGGGACTGCCGCCAGATACGCAGTATTTT	CSARVGLPPDTQYF
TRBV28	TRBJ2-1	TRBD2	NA	TGTGCCACCGTTTTGGGTTCGGGGGGAGTTCTAACCGATGAGCAGTTCTTC	CATVLGSGGVLTDEQFF
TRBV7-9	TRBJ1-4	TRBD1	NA	TGTGCCAGCAGCTTAGGAGGGGGCGTTGAAAAACTGTTTTTT	CASSLGGGVEKLFF
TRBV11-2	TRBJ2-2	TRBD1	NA	TGTGCCAGCAGCTTACAACAGGGGGCCGGGGAGCTGTTTTTT	CASSLQQGAGELFF
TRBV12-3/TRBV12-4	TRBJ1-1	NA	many	TGTGCCAGCAGTTCCTCCCTTGCTGAAGCTTTCTTT	CASSSSLAEAFF
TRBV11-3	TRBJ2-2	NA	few	TGTGCCAGCAGCTCAAGTCCAGCTCACACCGGGGAGCTGTTTTTT	CASSSSPAHTGELFF
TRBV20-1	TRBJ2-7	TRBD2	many	TGCAGTGCTAGATCAGGACTAGCGGGGAAGTCCTACGAGCAGTACTTC	CSARSGLAGKSYEQYF
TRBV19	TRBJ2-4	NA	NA	TGTGCCAGTAGTCAGGGGGCGGGAGGTTCCAAAAACATTCAGTACTTC	CASSQGAGGSKNIQYF
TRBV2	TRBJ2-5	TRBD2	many	TGTACCAGCACGTGGCTAGCGGGGGAGACCCAGTACTTC	CTSTWLAGETQYF
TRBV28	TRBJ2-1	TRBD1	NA	TGTGCCAGCAGTAAACTGGGACAGGGGTACTCTGGAACTTACAATGAGCAGTTCTTC	CASSKLGQGYSGTYNEQFF
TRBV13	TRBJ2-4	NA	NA	TGTGCCAGCAGTCAAGGGAAAAACATTCAGTACTTC	CASSQGKNIQYF
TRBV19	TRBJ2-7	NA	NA	TGTGCCAGTAGTATAGATCGGGGCCAGCCGGGCTACGAGCAGTACTTC	CASSIDRGQPGYEQYF
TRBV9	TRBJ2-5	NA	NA	TGTGCCACCTCTCGAGGGGTTGGGGAGACCCAGTACTTC	CATSRGVGETQYF